Listed below are T cell receptor beta chains from one sample, sequenced in a study of shared clonotypes between healthy human individuals. Generated by immunoSEQ multiplex PCR, the TCRdb table keeps only in-frame clones and is missing some. Seen here are roughly 410,000 clones, around 96% observed once, and the top ten hold more than 0.3%. Input material: memory CD8+ T cells sorted from blood. The source of these receptors is a man aged 25-45 years in good health. CDR3s include the opening cysteine and the closing phenylalanine or tryptophan. A D gene is named only where the DNA matches it firmly.

d_gene	v_gene	CDR3aa
NA	TRBV5-4	CASSLAGLTGELFF
NA	TRBV27	CASSLSWGRETQYF
TRBD1	TRBV11-3	CASSLGQGDTGELFF
TRBD2	TRBV5-1	CASSPLTSVNEQFF
NA	TRBV27	CASSFAWDTPYGYTF
TRBD1	TRBV5-4	CASRAGTGGYGYTF
TRBD1	TRBV7-8	CASSLGQGSGQYF
TRBD1	TRBV13	CASSLRQGPTYEQYF
NA	TRBV5-4	CASGRSYNEQFF
NA	TRBV6-1	CASSEWGGRTEAFF
NA	TRBV6-1	CASCNTGLYEQYF
TRBD1	TRBV7-9	CASSLAGQAEAFF
NA	TRBV5-1	CASSLIAGQYETQYF
TRBD2	TRBV7-2	CASSLDLLAGGTETQYF
TRBD2	TRBV5-8	CASSYLAGDYNEQFF
TRBD2	TRBV7-2	CASSPAGTSSYNEQFF
TRBD1	TRBV19	CARGQPPYEQYF
TRBD2	TRBV2	CASRPKTSGGDEQYF
NA	TRBV7-8	CASSLFLNEQYF
NA	TRBV19	CASSSGLLNTEAFF
TRBD1	TRBV7-9	CASSPRGQVTGELFF
NA	TRBV10-3	CAISEETGELFF
TRBD1	TRBV6-5	CASSRDRDYGYTF
NA	TRBV29-1	CSATVSGAYEQYF
NA	TRBV11-2	CASSLYRAYEQYF
TRBD2	TRBV9	CASSVYGTSAYEQYF
TRBD1	TRBV10-1	CASSPGGEDREKLFF
NA	TRBV5-1	CASSLGDYDYNEQFF
NA	TRBV6-6	CASSYLATSAELFF